This T cell receptor beta chain was sequenced for a study of T cell repertoires in cytomegalovirus infection. Study-level information: The study used recently identified HLA-C-restricted and well-studied HLA-B-restricted CMV epitopes. Public TCR beta signatures were indicative of both CMV infection and a matching HLA type. Study-wide findings and caveats: Pooled public TCR beta family frequency picked out CMV carriers with the relevant HLA.

Via MiXCR, TCRdb re-called the reads, giving one row per CDR3 protein. This sample has about half a million distinct CDR3 sequences; about 42% occur once, and the top ten carry 43%. Of note for this clonotype: The antigen remains unidentified.

V lost 1 base, J lost 4 bases, and 7 bases lay in between. Germline CDR1 and CDR2: MDHEN and SYDVKM. The CDR3 has 13 amino acids. The receptor's source is a human donor in good health (CMV status not recorded). Some clones in this sample may be carry-over from other donors' samples. The specimen comprised cultured PBMCs, sampled from culture after CMV antigen stimulation. The chain joins TRBV28 to TRBJ1-2; D call uncertain. DNA of the CDR3: TGTGCCAGCAGTTTATTACCCTTCTATGGCTACACCTTC. This sequence encodes CASSLLPFYGYTF.